This T cell receptor (beta chain) was profiled in a study of blood T cell repertoires in COVID-19. On the study more broadly: Sites in the United States, Italy and Spain provided acute and convalescent COVID-19 samples. The analysed material was cDNA or gDNA that came from T cells, B-cell-depleted T cells, or PBMCs.

Authors' analysis steps: The assay estimated nucleated cells by amplifying reference gene primers. Assay: immunoSEQ multiplex PCR; the TCRdb copy retains only in-frame clones and omits some. The DNA was the basis for D and trimming; V, J and clone size are from that table. This sample yields around 360,000 clones, of which roughly 86% are seen a single time; about 9.4% belongs to the top ten. Patients from Seattle were sampled longitudinally, starting during active infection. The ends lost 4 bases at V and 4 bases at J; junction bases unmatched: 12. Germline CDR1 reads KGHDR; CDR2 reads SFDVKD. CDR3 size: 18 residues.

This sequence joins TRBV24-1 and TRBJ2-3; TRBD2 matches 11 bases. What was sequenced was peripheral blood. The TCR comes from a woman in her twenties or thirties with COVID-19, enrolled during active disease. CDR3 DNA: TGTGCCACCAGTGACTCACTAGCGGGAGCGGGTTCTGCAGATACGCAGTATTTT. This encodes CATSDSLAGAGSADTQYF.